What follows are 16 T cell receptor beta chains derived from one specimen sequenced in a study of blood T cell repertoires in COVID-19. Only in-frame clones appear in the TCRdb table, and some are missing; sequencing was by immunoSEQ multiplex PCR. The sample lists roughly 250,000 clones; approximately 83% were seen once. Sequenced: peripheral blood. These receptors came from a woman of 80 years or more with acute or convalescent COVID-19.

The chain joins TRBV7-2 to TRBJ2-7; weak D call: TRBD1 (7 bases). Trimming left V 1 base short and J 1 base short, with 17 bases between. This CDR3 has 17 residues. The V gene's germline CDR1 is SGHTA and CDR2 FQGNSA. The CDR3 nucleotides read TGTGCCAGCAGCTTAGGAGGGGGCGCGGGAAAATCCTACGAGCAGTACTTC. This gives the protein CASSLGGGAGKSYEQYF.

This rearrangement joins TRBV7-6 to TRBJ2-3, with a weak D call TRBD2 (6 bases). V was shortened by 1 base and J by 4 bases, with 21 bases between the two germline ends. Germline CDR1 is SGHVS and CDR2 is FNYEAQ. The CDR3 loop spans 18 amino acids. CDR3 protein: CASSLDRGTLLRPDTQYF. In nucleotides, the CDR3 is TGTGCCAGCAGCTTAGACCGCGGGACCCTCCTCCGTCCAGATACGCAGTATTTT.

V and J are TRBV19 and TRBJ1-2; TRBD1 matches at 9 bases. J gave up 4 bases and V 7 bases, and 4 bases lay outside the gene matches. The germline CDR1 and CDR2 sequences are LNHDA and SQIVND (reference sequence). The CDR3 length is 13 residues. The CDR3 here is CASTTTGGYGYTF. CDR3 bases: TGTGCCAGTACTACGACAGGGGGCTATGGCTACACCTTC.

A single count supports this clone. V and J are TRBV7-2 and TRBJ2-1, with D maybe TRBD2 (6 bases). Trimming removed 0 bases from V and 3 bases from J, with 9 bases in between. Looked up from germline, CDR1 is SGHTA and CDR2 is FQGNSA. The length of the CDR3 is 15 residues. For the CDR3, the DNA is TGTGCCAGCAGCTTAGCACGGGGGAACTACAATGAGCAGTTCTTC. This codes for CASSLARGNYNEQFF.

The rearrangement links TRBV27 to TRBJ1-5; TRBD1 matches 8 bases. The ends lost 1 base at V and 2 bases at J; junction bases unmatched: 10. The CDR3 runs 18 residues. Germline lookup yields CDR1 MNHEY and CDR2 SMNVEV (reference sequence). The CDR3 bases are TGTGCCAGCAGTTTATATAGCCCTGACAGGGGCGGCAATCAGCCCCAGCATTTT. As protein: CASSLYSPDRGGNQPQHF.

This sequence joins TRBV2 and TRBJ1-5; 10 nucleotides match TRBD1. Germline CDR1 and CDR2: SNHLY and FYNNEI. The CDR3 contains 15 residues. Trimming removed 5 bases from V and 7 bases from J; junction bases left unmatched: 8. CDR3 in DNA: TGTGCCAGCAGTCACCCGGGACAGGGGCGGCAGCCCCAGCATTTT. Amino acids: CASSHPGQGRQPQHF.

V and J are TRBV5-6 and TRBJ1-1; the D gene is possibly TRBD1 (5 bases). The CDR3 has 13 amino acids. Trimming took off 5 bases at V and 1 base at J, with 9 bases between the two ends. Looked up from germline, CDR1 is SGHDT and CDR2 is YYEEEE. In DNA, the CDR3 is TGTGCCAGCAGTTTCGACAGGAACACTGAAGCTTTCTTT. Translating gives CASSFDRNTEAFF.

The chain uses TRBV5-4 and TRBJ2-3; D possibly corresponds to TRBD1 (5 bases). V lost 1 base, J lost 0 bases, and 9 bases lay in between. The CDR3 is 15 residues long. Looked up from germline, CDR1 is SGHNT and CDR2 is YYREEE (reference sequence). The CDR3 DNA reads TGTGCCAGCAGCTTGACAGGTTCTAGCACAGATACGCAGTATTTT. This encodes CASSLTGSSTDTQYF. The whole variable domain, remainder taken from reference TRBV5-4 and TRBJ2-3, is ETGVTQSPTHLIKTRGQQVTLRCSSQSGHNTVSWYQQALGQGPQFIFQYYREEENGRGNFPPRFSGLQFPNYSSELNVNALELDDSALYLCASSLTGSSTDTQYFGPGTRLTVL.

The chain couples TRBV2 to TRBJ1-5; 9 bases match TRBD1. The J segment lost 0 bases and the V segment lost 6 bases, leaving 3 bases of the junction unmatched. Germline assignment: CDR1 SNHLY and CDR2 FYNNEI. The length of the CDR3 is 15 residues. This chain's CDR3 is CASSRDRVSNQPQHF. In DNA, the CDR3 is TGTGCCAGCAGCCGGGACAGGGTTAGCAATCAGCCCCAGCATTTT.

V is TRBV28 and J is TRBJ2-7; tentative D call: TRBD2 (5 bases). The CDR3 extends over 17 amino acids. V was clipped by 7 bases and J by 6 bases, with 28 bases between them. CDR1 is MDHEN, CDR2 SYDVKM, per germline. The CDR3 nucleotides read TGTGCCAGCACCCTACGGGGTAGGGCGGGTGAAGAAGGCGAGCAGTACTTC. Amino acid sequence: CASTLRGRAGEEGEQYF. Full variable domain (remainder filled in from reference TRBV28 and TRBJ2-7): DVKVTQSSRYLVKRTGEKVFLECVQDMDHENMFWYRQDPGLGLRLIYFSYDVKMKEKGDIPEGYSVSREKKERFSLILESASTNQTSMYLCASTLRGRAGEEGEQYFGPGTRLTVT.

V gene TRBV28 combines with J gene TRBJ1-6; TRBD1 matches 7 bases. Germline V gene sequence: CDR1 MDHEN, CDR2 SYDVKM. J was trimmed by 4 bases and V by 7 bases; bases with no gene match: 7. The CDR3 is made up of 15 amino acids. The CDR3 DNA sequence: TGTGCCAGCATCCCTCTGGGACAGTATAATTCACCCCTCCACTTT. Translating gives CASIPLGQYNSPLHF.

The chain has TRBV3-1 (or the pseudogene TRBV3-2) and TRBJ1-6, with D uncertain. Per germline, CDR1 LGHDT and CDR2 YNNKEL (reference sequence). This CDR3 has 16 residues. V lost 1 base, J lost 4 bases, and 11 bases lay in between. The CDR3 DNA follows: TGTGCCAGCAGCCAAGGGCTAGGCCTGTATAATTCACCCCTCCACTTT. It yields the protein CASSQGLGLYNSPLHF.

This clone occurred a few times. The chain combines TRBV27 with TRBJ1-2; D not resolved. CDR3 length equals 18 residues. Deletions cut 5 bases from V and 1 base from J, with 23 bases between. Germline values: CDR1 MNHEY, CDR2 SMNVEV (reference sequence). CDR3 bases: TGTGCCAGCAGTCCCCGGGAGGGTTCCTTCGAATATAACTATGGCTACACCTTC. Translation: CASSPREGSFEYNYGYTF.

DNA of the CDR3: TGTGCCAGTAGTATAGCCCTGGGCAGGGGACATGGCTACACCTTC. Residues: CASSIALGRGHGYTF. This chain joins TRBV19 and TRBJ1-2, with TRBD1 as a possible D gene (6 bases). There are 15 residues in the CDR3. The V and J ends lost 1 base and 6 bases respectively, with 15 bases between them. CDR1 and CDR2 from the germline V gene are LNHDA and SQIVND (reference sequence). Supplemented by reference TRBV19 and TRBJ1-2, the full variable domain reads DGGITQSPKYLFRKEGQNVTLSCEQNLNHDAMYWYRQDPGQGLRLIYYSQIVNDFQKGDIAEGYSVSREKKESFPLTVTSAQKNPTAFYLCASSIALGRGHGYTFGSGTRLTVV.

The gene calls are TRBV3-1 (or the pseudogene TRBV3-2) and TRBJ1-1, with D unresolved. CDR3 size: 13 residues. Germline V gene sequence: CDR1 LGHDT, CDR2 YNNKEL (reference sequence). V lost 1 base, J lost 1 base, and 4 bases lay in between. CDR3 in amino acids: CASSQGENTEAFF. The DNA of the CDR3 is TGTGCCAGCAGCCAAGGAGAGAACACTGAAGCTTTCTTT.

This clone was seen just once. The V call is TRBV2, the J call TRBJ2-5, with 7 bases that match TRBD1. This CDR3 has 14 residues. Germline CDR1 reads SNHLY; CDR2 reads FYNNEI. J was trimmed by 6 bases and V by 6 bases; bases with no gene match: 10. CDR3 coding DNA: TGTGCCAGCAGCCCCGCGAGGGGGCAAAAGACCCAGTACTTC. Translated: CASSPARGQKTQYF.